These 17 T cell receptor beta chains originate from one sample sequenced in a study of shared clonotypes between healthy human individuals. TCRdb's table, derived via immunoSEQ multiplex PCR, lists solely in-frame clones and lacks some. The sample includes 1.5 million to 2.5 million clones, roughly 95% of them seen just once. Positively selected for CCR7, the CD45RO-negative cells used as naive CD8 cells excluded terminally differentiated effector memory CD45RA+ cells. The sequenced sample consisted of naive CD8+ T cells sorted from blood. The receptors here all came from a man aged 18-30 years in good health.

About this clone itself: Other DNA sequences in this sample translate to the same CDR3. The CDR3 region is CASSFSGGNTEAFF. CDR3 bases: TGTGCCAGCAGCTTCTCTGGGGGGAACACTGAAGCTTTCTTT. The chain uses TRBV7-9 and TRBJ1-1, with D tentatively TRBD1 (5 bases). Germline V CDR1 and CDR2: SEHNR, FQNEAQ (reference sequence). CDR3 size: 14 residues. The V gene lost 3 bases and the J gene lost 1 base, with 9 bases spanning the gap.

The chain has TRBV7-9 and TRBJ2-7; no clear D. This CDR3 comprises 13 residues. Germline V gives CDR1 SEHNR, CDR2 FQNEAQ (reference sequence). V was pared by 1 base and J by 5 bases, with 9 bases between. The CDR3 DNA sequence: TGTGCCAGCAGCTTAGTACACTCTGACGAGCAGTACTTC. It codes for CASSLVHSDEQYF.

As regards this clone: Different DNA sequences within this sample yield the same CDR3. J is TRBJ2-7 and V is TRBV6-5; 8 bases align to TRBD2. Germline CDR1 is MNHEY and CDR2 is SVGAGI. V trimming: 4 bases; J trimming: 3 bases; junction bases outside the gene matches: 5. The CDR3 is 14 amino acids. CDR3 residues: CASSWGLGDYEQYF. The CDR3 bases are TGTGCCAGCAGTTGGGGACTAGGTGACTACGAGCAGTACTTC.

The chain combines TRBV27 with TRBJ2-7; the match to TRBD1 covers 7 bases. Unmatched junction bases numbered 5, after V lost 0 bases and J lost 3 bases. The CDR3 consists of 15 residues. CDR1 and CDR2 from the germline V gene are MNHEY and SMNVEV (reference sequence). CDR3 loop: CASSLSGTAFYEQYF. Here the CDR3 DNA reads TGTGCCAGCAGTTTATCTGGGACAGCCTTCTACGAGCAGTACTTC.

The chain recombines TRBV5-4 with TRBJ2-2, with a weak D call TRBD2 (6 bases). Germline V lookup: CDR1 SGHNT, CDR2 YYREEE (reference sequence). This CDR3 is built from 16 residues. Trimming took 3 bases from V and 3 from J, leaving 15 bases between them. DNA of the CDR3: TGTGCCAGCAGCTCCCCGGACTACCGAGACACCGGGGAGCTGTTTTTT. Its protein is CASSSPDYRDTGELFF.

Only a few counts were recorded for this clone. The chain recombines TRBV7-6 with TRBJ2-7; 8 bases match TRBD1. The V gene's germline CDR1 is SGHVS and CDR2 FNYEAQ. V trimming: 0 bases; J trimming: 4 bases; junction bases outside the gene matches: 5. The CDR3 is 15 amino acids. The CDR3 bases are TGTGCCAGCAGCTTAGCGGCAGGGGGCTGGTACGAGCAGTACTTC. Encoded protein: CASSLAAGGWYEQYF. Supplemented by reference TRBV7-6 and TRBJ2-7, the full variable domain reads GAGVSQSPRYKVTKRGQDVALRCDPISGHVSLYWYRQALGQGPEFLTYFNYEAQQDKSGLPNDRFSAERPEGSISTLTIQRTEQRDSAMYRCASSLAAGGWYEQYFGPGTRLTVT.

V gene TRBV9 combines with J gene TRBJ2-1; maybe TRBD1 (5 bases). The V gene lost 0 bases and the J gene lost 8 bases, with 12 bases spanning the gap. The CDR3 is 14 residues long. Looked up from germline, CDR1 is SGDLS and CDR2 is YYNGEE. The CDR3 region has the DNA TGTGCCAGCAGCGTAGAGACAGATTATGATGAGCAGTTCTTC. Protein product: CASSVETDYDEQFF. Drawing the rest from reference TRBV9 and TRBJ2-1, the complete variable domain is DSGVTQTPKHLITATGQRVTLRCSPRSGDLSVYWYQQSLDQGLQFLIQYYNGEERAKGNILERFSAQQFPDLHSELNLSSLELGDSALYFCASSVETDYDEQFFGPGTRLTVL.

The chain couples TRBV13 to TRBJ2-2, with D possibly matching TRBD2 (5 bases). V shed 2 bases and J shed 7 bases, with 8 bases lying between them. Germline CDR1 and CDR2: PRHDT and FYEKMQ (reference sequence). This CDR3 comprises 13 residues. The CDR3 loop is CASSLTGIGELFF. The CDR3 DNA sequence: TGTGCCAGCAGCTTAACGGGAATCGGGGAGCTGTTTTTT.

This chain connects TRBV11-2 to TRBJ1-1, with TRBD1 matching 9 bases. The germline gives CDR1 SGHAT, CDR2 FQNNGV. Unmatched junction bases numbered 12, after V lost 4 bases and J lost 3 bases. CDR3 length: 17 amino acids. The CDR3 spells CASSSIGDRVYDTEAFF. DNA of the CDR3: TGTGCCAGCAGCTCCATAGGGGACAGGGTCTACGACACTGAAGCTTTCTTT. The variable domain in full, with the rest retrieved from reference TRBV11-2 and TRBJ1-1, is EAGVAQSPRYKIIEKRQSVAFWCNPISGHATLYWYQQILGQGPKLLIQFQNNGVVDDSQLPKDRFSAERLKGVDSTLKIQPAKLEDSAVYLCASSSIGDRVYDTEAFFGQGTRLTVV.

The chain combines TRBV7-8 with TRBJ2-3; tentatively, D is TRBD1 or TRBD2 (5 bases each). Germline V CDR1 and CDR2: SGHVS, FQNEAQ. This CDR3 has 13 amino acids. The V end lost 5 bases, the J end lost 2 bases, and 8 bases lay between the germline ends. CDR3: CASSRDVTDTQYF. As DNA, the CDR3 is TGTGCCAGCAGCCGGGACGTCACAGATACGCAGTATTTT.

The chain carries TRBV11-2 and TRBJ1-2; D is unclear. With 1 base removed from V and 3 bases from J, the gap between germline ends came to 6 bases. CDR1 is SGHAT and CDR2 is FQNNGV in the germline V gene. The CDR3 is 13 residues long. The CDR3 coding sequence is TGTGCCAGCAGCTTAGGGGGTTACTATGGCTACACCTTC. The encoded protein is CASSLGGYYGYTF.

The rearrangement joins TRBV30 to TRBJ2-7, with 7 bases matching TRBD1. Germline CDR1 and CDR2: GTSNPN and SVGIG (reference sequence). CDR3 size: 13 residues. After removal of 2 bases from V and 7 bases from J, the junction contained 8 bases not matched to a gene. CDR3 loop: CAWSTTGVGEQYF. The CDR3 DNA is TGTGCCTGGAGTACTACAGGGGTCGGAGAGCAGTACTTC. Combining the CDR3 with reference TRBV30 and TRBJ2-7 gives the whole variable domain SQTIHQWPATLVQPVGSPLSLECTVEGTSNPNLYWYRQAAGRGLQLLFYSVGIGQISSEVPQNLSASRPQDRQFILSSKKLLLSDSGFYLCAWSTTGVGEQYFGPGTRLTVT.

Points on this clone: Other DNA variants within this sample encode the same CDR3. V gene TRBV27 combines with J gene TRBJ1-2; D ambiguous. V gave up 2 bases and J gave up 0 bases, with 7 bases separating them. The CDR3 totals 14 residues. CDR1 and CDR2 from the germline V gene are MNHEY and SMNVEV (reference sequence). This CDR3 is CASSLLGTNYGYTF. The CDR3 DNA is TGTGCCAGCAGTTTACTAGGGACTAACTATGGCTACACCTTC.

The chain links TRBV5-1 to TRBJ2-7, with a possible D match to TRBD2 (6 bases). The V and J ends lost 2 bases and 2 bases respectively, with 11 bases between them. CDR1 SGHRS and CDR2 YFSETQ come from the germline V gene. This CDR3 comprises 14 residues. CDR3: CASSFSGTTYEQYF. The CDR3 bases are TGCGCCAGCAGCTTTAGCGGTACCACCTACGAGCAGTACTTC.

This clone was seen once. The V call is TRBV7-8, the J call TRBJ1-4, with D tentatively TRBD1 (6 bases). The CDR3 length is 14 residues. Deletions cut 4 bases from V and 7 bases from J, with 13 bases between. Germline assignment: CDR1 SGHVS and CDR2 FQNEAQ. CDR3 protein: CASSSTGGGEKLFF. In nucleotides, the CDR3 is TGTGCCAGCAGCTCGACAGGCGGTGGTGAAAAACTGTTTTTT. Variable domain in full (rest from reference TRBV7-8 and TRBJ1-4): GAGVSQSPRYKVAKRGQDVALRCDPISGHVSLFWYQQALGQGPEFLTYFQNEAQLDKSGLPSDRFFAERPEGSVSTLKIQRTQQEDSAVYLCASSSTGGGEKLFFGSGTQLSVL.

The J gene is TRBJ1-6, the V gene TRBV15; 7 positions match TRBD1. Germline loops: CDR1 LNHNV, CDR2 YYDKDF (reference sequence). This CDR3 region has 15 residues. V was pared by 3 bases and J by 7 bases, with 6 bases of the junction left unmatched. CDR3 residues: CATSSTGQPNSPLHF. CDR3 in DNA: TGTGCCACCAGCAGCACGGGACAGCCGAATTCACCCCTCCACTTT.

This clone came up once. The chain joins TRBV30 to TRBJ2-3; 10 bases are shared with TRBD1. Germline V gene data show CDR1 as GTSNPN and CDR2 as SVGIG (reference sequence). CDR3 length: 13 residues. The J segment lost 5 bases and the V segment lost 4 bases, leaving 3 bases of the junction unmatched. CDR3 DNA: TGTGCCTGGACCAGGACAGGGGGAGATACGCAGTATTTT. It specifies CAWTRTGGDTQYF.